This T cell receptor beta chain was identified during a study of T cell changes during pregnancy in multiple sclerosis. The method was immunoSEQ multiplex PCR; TCRdb's version includes in-frame clones alone and lacks a portion of them. The sample lists 75,000 to 95,000 clones; 93% were seen once. The CDR3 is made up of 15 amino acids. V shed 7 bases, J shed 5 bases, and the junction held 3 bases outside the gene matches. Germline V lookup: CDR1 MNHNY, CDR2 SVGAGI (reference sequence). The clonotype originates from a female donor with multiple sclerosis, enrolled in a pregnancy study. The V and J genes are TRBV6-6 and TRBJ2-3, with 16 bases identical to TRBD2. The sample in question was peripheral blood, obtained in the second trimester of pregnancy. In DNA, the CDR3 is TGTGCCAGCACGGGACTAGCGGGGGGGAGAGATACGCAGTATTTT. Protein: CASTGLAGGRDTQYF.